This TCR beta chain was obtained from a study of cytomegalovirus exposure and HLA in healthy donors. Study conclusions and caveats: Productive status was seen about 90% or about 30% of the time for most TCR beta V segments in an earlier analysis. Sequences of the TCR beta chain were said to predict the HLA-A and HLA-B alleles of most subjects accurately. The authors confirmed in vitro that a few CMV-associated chains were specific for CMV antigens.

Germline CDR1 is SGHTA and CDR2 is FQGNSA. V shed 4 bases and J shed 5 bases, with 11 bases lying between them. This CDR3 region has 13 residues. The PCR used 60 Vbeta and 13 Jbeta primers. The table came from immunoSEQ multiplex PCR; TCRdb's copy has only in-frame clones and leaves some out. The table has about 200,000 clones, 75% to 90% seen once; the top ten hold less than 0.35%. Concerning this clone itself: Its target is not known.

The receptor was derived from a woman in her 30s in good health and CMV-seronegative. The chain has TRBV7-2 and TRBJ2-5, with D perhaps matching TRBD2 (5 bases). The specimen sequenced was PBMCs. CDR3 loop: CASSSSVAETQYF. CDR3 nucleotides: TGTGCCAGCAGCTCCTCAGTAGCGGAGACCCAGTACTTC.